A single sample gave rise to the 17 T cell receptor beta chains below, sequenced in a study of beta chain features in type 1 diabetes. The antigens these receptors bind are not known. As every portion of the isolated RNA was reverse transcribed, the sequencing read expressed TCRB transcripts. Profiled with immunoSEQ multiplex PCR; TCRdb holds only in-frame clones, not every one. This sample yields around 250,000 clones, of which roughly 14% are seen a single time; just under 0.02% belongs to the top ten. General study results and limits: In every one of the four CD4+ subsets, TCRB CDR3s were moderately but significantly shorter in Type 1 diabetes patients.

Sequenced: naive CD4+ T cells from blood. The receptor set was obtained from a man younger than 45 with type 1 diabetes.

The CDR3: CASSLAGTGVSGANVLTF. The CDR3 bases are TGTGCCAGCAGCTTGGCCGGGACAGGGGTGTCTGGGGCCAACGTCCTGACTTTC. V is TRBV5-4 and J is TRBJ2-6; 10 bases fit TRBD1. CDR1 and CDR2 (germline): SGHNT, YYREEE (reference sequence). This CDR3 contains 18 residues. Unmatched junction bases numbered 4, after V lost 0 bases and J lost 1 base.

The chain couples TRBV7-2 to TRBJ2-5; D is ambiguous. CDR1 is SGHTA, CDR2 FQGNSA, per germline. V shed 0 bases and J shed 5 bases, with 4 bases lying between them. The CDR3 is made up of 12 amino acids. DNA of the CDR3: TGTGCCAGCAGCTTAGCTTATGAGACCCAGTACTTC. This encodes CASSLAYETQYF.

This clone was seen a handful of times. The chain recombines TRBV30 with TRBJ1-1, with TRBD1 matching over 7 bases. CDR3 length: 13 residues. Germline V gene lookup returns CDR1 GTSNPN and CDR2 SVGIG (reference sequence). The V gene end was trimmed by 2 bases and the J gene end by 3 bases; junction bases not matched to a gene: 3. Here the CDR3 DNA reads TGTGCCTGGAGTAAGACAGGGTACACTGAAGCTTTCTTT. It specifies CAWSKTGYTEAFF.

This clone has only a few counts. CDR3 coding DNA: TGCGCCAGCAGCCGCGGACTAGCGGGAGAGGTAGATACGCAGTATTTT. Amino acids: CASSRGLAGEVDTQYF. This chain joins TRBV5-1 and TRBJ2-3; 13 bases map to TRBD2. From germline, CDR1 is SGHRS and CDR2 YFSETQ. Germline trimming cut 4 bases from V and 5 bases from J; bases unmatched to any gene: 7. CDR3 length: 16 residues.

The table lists this clone with a few counts. V is TRBV19 and J is TRBJ2-7; 9 bases align to TRBD1. The CDR3 runs to 16 residues. Trimming at V came to 4 bases and at J to 0 bases, leaving 7 bases not matched to a gene. Germline loops: CDR1 LNHDA, CDR2 SQIVND (reference sequence). The chain's CDR3 is CASSNPGQGSSYEQYF. CDR3 DNA sequence: TGTGCCAGTAGTAATCCGGGACAGGGTAGCTCCTACGAGCAGTACTTC. Supplemented by reference TRBV19 and TRBJ2-7, the full variable domain reads DGGITQSPKYLFRKEGQNVTLSCEQNLNHDAMYWYRQDPGQGLRLIYYSQIVNDFQKGDIAEGYSVSREKKESFPLTVTSAQKNPTAFYLCASSNPGQGSSYEQYFGPGTRLTVT.

The chain recombines TRBV5-8 with TRBJ2-1, with D possibly matching TRBD2 (7 bases). Trimming shortened V by 7 bases and J by 7 bases, and 21 bases separated the two germline ends. The CDR3 contains 15 residues. Per germline, CDR1 SGHTS and CDR2 YDEGEE. The CDR3 region is CASLQTGGAWNEQFF. CDR3 nucleotide sequence: TGTGCCAGCCTCCAGACGGGGGGCGCTTGGAATGAGCAGTTCTTC. Full variable domain (outside the CDR3, taken from reference TRBV5-8 and TRBJ2-1): EAGVTQSPTHLIKTRGQQATLRCSPISGHTSVYWYQQALGLGLQFLLWYDEGEERNRGNFPPRFSGRQFPNYSSELNVNALELEDSALYLCASLQTGGAWNEQFFGPGTRLTVL.

In its sample, this clone was seen a few times. This chain uses TRBV11-2 with TRBJ2-1; tentatively, D is TRBD2 (6 bases). The V gene's germline CDR1 is SGHAT and CDR2 FQNNGV. Between the trimmed V and J ends, which lost 6 bases and 7 bases, there was a span of 10 bases. This CDR3 spans 12 amino acids. Written as DNA, the CDR3 is TGTGCCAGCAGGGCAGGGAGGAATGAGCAGTTCTTC. It specifies CASRAGRNEQFF.

The chain couples TRBV9 to TRBJ2-7; D is ambiguous. Trimming shortened V by 1 base and J by 6 bases, and 14 bases separated the two germline ends. Germline V CDR1 and CDR2: SGDLS, YYNGEE. The CDR3 extends over 14 amino acids. The CDR3 sequence: CASSVMGQNSEQYF. As DNA, the CDR3 is TGTGCCAGCAGCGTAATGGGCCAGAATTCCGAGCAGTACTTC.

This chain uses TRBV5-4 with TRBJ2-2; D is uncertain. Germline V CDR1 and CDR2: SGHNT, YYREEE (reference sequence). V gave up 4 bases and J gave up 0 bases, with 13 bases separating them. The CDR3 length is 16 residues. As DNA, the CDR3 is TGTGCCAGCAGCCCAAACAACAACGCGAACACCGGGGAGCTGTTTTTT. Residues: CASSPNNNANTGELFF.

In this sample, this clone turned up a few times. This rearrangement joins TRBV2 to TRBJ2-1; D unclear. CDR3 length: 11 amino acids. The V gene lost 4 bases and the J gene lost 6 bases, with 4 bases spanning the gap. From germline, CDR1 is SNHLY and CDR2 FYNNEI. The CDR3 protein is CASSVLNEQFF. As DNA, the CDR3 is TGTGCCAGCAGTGTACTCAATGAGCAGTTCTTC.

There are a few counts of this clone. This chain connects TRBV30 to TRBJ2-1; 8 bases line up with TRBD1. The CDR3 runs 13 residues. Germline trimming cut 2 bases from V and 6 bases from J; bases unmatched to any gene: 3. Germline values: CDR1 GTSNPN, CDR2 SVGIG (reference sequence). CDR3 in amino acids: CAWSRRGPNEQFF. CDR3 nucleotides: TGTGCCTGGAGTCGCAGGGGGCCCAATGAGCAGTTCTTC.

The J gene is TRBJ2-7, the V gene TRBV19, with 7 bases identical to TRBD1. The junction had 9 bases not matched to a gene; V was cut back by 4 bases and J by 6 bases. CDR3 length: 14 amino acids. The V gene's germline CDR1 is LNHDA and CDR2 SQIVND (reference sequence). The CDR3 loop is CASSTGQAPGEQYF. The CDR3, as DNA: TGTGCCAGTAGTACCGGACAGGCCCCGGGCGAGCAGTACTTC.

This chain uses TRBV6-1 with TRBJ2-3; D is perhaps TRBD1 (7 bases). Germline loops: CDR1 MNHNS, CDR2 SASEGT. Trimming took off 1 base at V and 4 bases at J, with 15 bases between the two ends. The CDR3 length is 16 residues. The CDR3 spells CASSEVGGRGADTQYF. The CDR3 DNA sequence: TGTGCCAGCAGTGAAGTGGGGGGCAGGGGGGCAGATACGCAGTATTTT.

The V call is TRBV4-1, the J call TRBJ2-1; a possible D gene is TRBD2 (6 bases). The CDR3 spans 15 residues. Per germline, CDR1 MGHRA and CDR2 YSYEKL. V was clipped by 4 bases and J by 4 bases, with 14 bases between them. CDR3 residues: CASSRGRPPYNEQFF. The CDR3 region has the DNA TGCGCCAGCAGCCGAGGGAGGCCTCCTTACAATGAGCAGTTCTTC.

The chain carries TRBV30 and TRBJ1-5; D not resolved. Trimming shortened V by 3 bases and J by 1 base, and 13 bases separated the two germline ends. CDR1 GTSNPN and CDR2 SVGIG come from the germline V gene (reference sequence). This CDR3 contains 15 residues. The CDR3 region has the DNA TGTGCCTGGAGCCGGAGGTTCGGGAGCAATCAGCCCCAGCATTTT. Translation gives CAWSRRFGSNQPQHF. Full variable domain (remainder filled in from reference TRBV30 and TRBJ1-5): SQTIHQWPATLVQPVGSPLSLECTVEGTSNPNLYWYRQAAGRGLQLLFYSVGIGQISSEVPQNLSASRPQDRQFILSSKKLLLSDSGFYLCAWSRRFGSNQPQHFGDGTRLSIL.

This clone was recorded a few times. This chain uses TRBV7-2 with TRBJ2-7, with 7 bases aligning to TRBD1. Germline V gene sequence: CDR1 SGHTA, CDR2 FQGNSA. The CDR3 spans 14 residues. Trimming cost V 2 bases and J 4 bases; bases outside gene matches: 5. CDR3 coding DNA: TGTGCCAGCAGCTTACAGGGGGAAACATACGAGCAGTACTTC. Amino acid sequence: CASSLQGETYEQYF.

This clone appeared a few times. V and J are TRBV19 and TRBJ2-1; 7 bases match TRBD2. The germline V gene encodes CDR1 LNHDA and CDR2 SQIVND (reference sequence). CDR3 length: 16 residues. With 2 bases clipped from V and 1 base from J, the junction kept 5 bases outside the gene matches. CDR3: CASSISGVGSYNEQFF. The CDR3, as DNA: TGTGCCAGTAGTATAAGCGGGGTAGGATCCTACAATGAGCAGTTCTTC.